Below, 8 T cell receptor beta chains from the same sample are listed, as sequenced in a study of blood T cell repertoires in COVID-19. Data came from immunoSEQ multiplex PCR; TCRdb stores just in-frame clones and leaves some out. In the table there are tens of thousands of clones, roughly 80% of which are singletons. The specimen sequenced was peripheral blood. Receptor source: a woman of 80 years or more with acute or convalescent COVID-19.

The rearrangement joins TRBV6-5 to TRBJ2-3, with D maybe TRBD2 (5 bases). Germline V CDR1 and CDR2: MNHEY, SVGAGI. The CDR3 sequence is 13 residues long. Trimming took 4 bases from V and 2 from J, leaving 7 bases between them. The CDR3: CASSLGLTDTQYF. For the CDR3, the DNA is TGTGCCAGCAGTTTAGGACTCACAGATACGCAGTATTTT.

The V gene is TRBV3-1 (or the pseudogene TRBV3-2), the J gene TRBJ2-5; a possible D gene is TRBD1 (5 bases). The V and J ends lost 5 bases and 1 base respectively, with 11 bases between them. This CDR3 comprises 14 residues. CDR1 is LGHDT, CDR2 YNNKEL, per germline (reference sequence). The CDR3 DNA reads TGTGCCAGCAGCATTGGACACTCCCAAGAGACCCAGTACTTC. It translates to CASSIGHSQETQYF.

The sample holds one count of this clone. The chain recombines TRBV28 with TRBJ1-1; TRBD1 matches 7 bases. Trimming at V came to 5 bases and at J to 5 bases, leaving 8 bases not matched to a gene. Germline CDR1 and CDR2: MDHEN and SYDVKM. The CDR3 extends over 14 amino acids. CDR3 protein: CASSRTGPGTEAFF. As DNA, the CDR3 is TGTGCCAGCAGTCGGACAGGTCCGGGGACTGAAGCTTTCTTT.

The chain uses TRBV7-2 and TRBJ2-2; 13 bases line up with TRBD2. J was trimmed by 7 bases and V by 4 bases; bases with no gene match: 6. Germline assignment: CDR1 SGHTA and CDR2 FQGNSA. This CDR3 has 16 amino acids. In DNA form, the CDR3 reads TGTGCCAGCAGCTCCGGACTAGCGGGAGTGCTCGGGGAGCTGTTTTTT. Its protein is CASSSGLAGVLGELFF.

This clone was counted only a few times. CDR3: CASRDSGTYEQYF. CDR3 DNA: TGTGCCAGCAGGGACAGCGGTACCTACGAGCAGTACTTC. The chain is built from TRBV2 and TRBJ2-7; a weak D match, TRBD1 (6 bases). V was shortened by 6 bases and J by 2 bases, with 11 bases between the two germline ends. CDR3 length: 13 amino acids. Germline assignment: CDR1 SNHLY and CDR2 FYNNEI. Complete variable domain (other parts from reference TRBV2 and TRBJ2-7): EPEVTQTPSHQVTQMGQEVILRCVPISNHLYFYWYRQILGQKVEFLVSFYNNEISEKSEIFDDQFSVERPDGSNFTLKIRSTKLEDSAMYFCASRDSGTYEQYFGPGTRLTVT.

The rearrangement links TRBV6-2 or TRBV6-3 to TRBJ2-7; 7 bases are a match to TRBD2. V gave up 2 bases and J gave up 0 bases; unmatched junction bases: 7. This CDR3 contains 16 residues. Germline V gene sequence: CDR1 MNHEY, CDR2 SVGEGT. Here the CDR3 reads CASSYASGLPSYEQYF. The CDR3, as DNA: TGTGCCAGCAGTTACGCGTCGGGACTACCCTCCTACGAGCAGTACTTC.

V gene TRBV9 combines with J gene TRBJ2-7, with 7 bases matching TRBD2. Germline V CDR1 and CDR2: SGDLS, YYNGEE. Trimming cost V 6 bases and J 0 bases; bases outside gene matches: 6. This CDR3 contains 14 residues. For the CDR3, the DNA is TGTGCCAGCAATGAGGGAGGGCCCTCCTACGAGCAGTACTTC. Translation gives CASNEGGPSYEQYF.

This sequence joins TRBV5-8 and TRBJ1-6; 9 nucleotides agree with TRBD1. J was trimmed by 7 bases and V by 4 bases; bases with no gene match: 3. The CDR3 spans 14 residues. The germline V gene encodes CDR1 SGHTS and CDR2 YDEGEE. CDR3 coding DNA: TGTGCCAGCAGCCCCGGGACAGGGAATTCACCCCTCCACTTT. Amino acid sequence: CASSPGTGNSPLHF.